The rows below give T cell receptor beta chains drawn from one sample of a study of cytomegalovirus exposure and HLA in healthy donors. The protocol was immunoSEQ multiplex PCR, while the TCRdb copy is restricted to in-frame clones and leaves out a portion. This sample carries about 190,000 clones, around 77% of them seen once, and the ten largest clones take over 1.5%. Sample: PBMCs. These receptors were taken from a woman aged 18-29 years in good health and CMV-seronegative. CDR3s leave out the opening cysteine and the closing phenylalanine or tryptophan.

v_gene,CDR3aa
TRBV5-1,ASSLATGKGEQY
TRBV28,ASSPPTGTNEKLF
TRBV9,ASSITSGSENEQF
TRBV27,ASSYIDSLNTKNIQY
TRBV5-6,ASSLETRLYEQY
TRBV6-5,ASRYFNSGANVLT
TRBV10-1,ASSEGLAGYEQY
TRBV6-5,ASSRDFSSNTQY
TRBV7-3,ASSLLGGTDTQY
TRBV5-1,ASSIGSQGSYEQY
TRBV29-1,SVDGAGGDSYNEQF
TRBV4-1,ASSQDRVGYT
TRBV7-8,ASSLAAAEAF
TRBV4-1,ASSQLSTGGTQY
TRBV2,ASSEERVGEKLF
TRBV5-4,ASSSGTGITGELF
TRBV29-1,SVELFGQGSTEAF
TRBV4-2,ASSPTSGGTNNEQF
TRBV19,ASSIYSGGTEAF
TRBV9,ASSVDGGYGYT
TRBV6-5,ASSYSVSGSYEQY
TRBV28,ASSITGGVYNQPQH
TRBV28,ASSEAVYEQF
TRBV9,ASSSANQETQY
TRBV30,AWLPSGGSSGANVLT
TRBV10-3,AILGTQRQETQY
TRBV4-2,ASSQVGLAGPSNTGELF
TRBV2,ASSESKHREKLF
TRBV7-2,ASSPGGEETQY
TRBV28,ASSFQGGITEAF
TRBV4-1,ASSQGHGTSGTGELF
TRBV6-5,ASSQTSDYPYEQY
TRBV28,ASSSGQGASETQY
TRBV7-8,ASSLGQLSNQPQH
TRBV18,ASSARGGQNTGELF
TRBV5-4,ASSLGGQGGETQY
TRBV28,ASSWTGLPEQF
TRBV5-8,ASSVGGGNTIY
TRBV7-3,ASSLHPTGGGNTIY
TRBV6-6,ASSDRDYQETQY
TRBV7-9,ASSLDQGRRSGANVLT
TRBV28,ASSTRDRVTEAF
TRBV9,ASSLTGVILETQY
TRBV7-2,ASSFGGGINIQY
TRBV20-1,SAQNQETQY
TRBV6-6,ASSYASGGARETQY
TRBV27,ASSIQENSYNSPLH
TRBV7-3,ASSWGSGSPLH
TRBV14,ASSQEWRQPYNEQF
TRBV2,ASRYREGSNQPQH
TRBV7-9,SSSTGDQPQH
TRBV6-6,ASRAPYQETQY
TRBV5-4,ASSLRGSGGARTGELF